These T cell receptor beta chains were read from a single sample in a study of T cells after yellow fever vaccination. TCRdb analysed the 5' RACE reads with MiXCR anew, one entry per CDR3 protein. The top ten hold approximately 2.7% of the sample, which has some 110,000 distinct CDR3 sequences, approximately 7.1% seen once. This specimen consisted of CD4+ T cells sorted from PBMCs, obtained about 41 days after the first yellow fever vaccination. The receptors were gathered from a man between 18 and 29 years old who received the YFV17D yellow fever vaccine. CDR3s leave out the opening cysteine and the closing phenylalanine or tryptophan. Fields, in order: V gene, CDR3 protein.

TRBV7-2 ASSLRTGSGSDTQY
TRBV19 ASSTQGGQPQH
TRBV10-3 AISDEGSREKLF
TRBV10-3 ATQGTSGGESPGVTQY
TRBV2 ASSKVGQAPGELF
TRBV5-1 ASRVLAGTDTQY
TRBV7-2 ASSLNWRGGYNEQF
TRBV15 ATSRDQGRYNEQF
TRBV6-1 ASSLTTRTDTQY
TRBV6-5 ASSYSIAGALGGYEQY
TRBV15 ATSRDRTQY
TRBV10-3 AIRLGGTASDEQY
TRBV25-1 ASSAPRSLNEQF
TRBV7-2 ASSSHSYEQY
TRBV24-1 ATSGRVGEAQY
TRBV7-3 ASSLMDGEQF
TRBV29-1 SVEDRASTPYEQY
TRBV4-3 ASSQAASGRQY
TRBV12-3/TRBV12-4 ASSPLGTGELF
TRBV12-3/TRBV12-4 ASSFQGALGGELF
TRBV7-9 ASSSLGGGTFGELF
TRBV12-3/TRBV12-4 ASSLGSLAGGDTQY
TRBV7-9 ASSFPRQDPLRETQY
TRBV6-1 ASSTPGGFGNTIY
TRBV5-1 ASSQGRDSPLH
TRBV20-1 SARDPLAGDDTQY
TRBV4-2 ASSQVPLTLAGGQETQY
TRBV10-3 AISVPGYNEQF
TRBV7-3 ASSLVGGLNTGELF
TRBV20-1 SARVWGRSGANVLT
TRBV7-2 ASSLAIDRTQY
TRBV5-4 ASSRTSGRTDTQY
TRBV28 ASTPEGSSNTGELF
TRBV4-1 ASSHLLAEANPKTQY
TRBV10-3 AISTGTGETQY
TRBV28 APTGRNQPQH
TRBV10-3 AIAYRTDTQY
TRBV7-2 ASSFNLWQPQH
TRBV9 ASSVGLEGETQY
TRBV11-2 ASSLLWGGNNEQF
TRBV5-1 ASSLGMRTTDTQY